The TCR beta chain under discussion was sequenced for a study of metastatic and nonmetastatic thyroid tumors. Regarding the study as a whole: According to reports, the diversity of TCR beta was significantly higher in malignant thyroid tumors than in benign nodules, and this held in both blood and tumor samples.

This clone has just a few counts. Its antigen is still unknown. CDR1 LGHNA and CDR2 YNFKEQ come from the germline V gene. Trimming took 1 base from V and 8 from J; bases not matched to a gene: 16. The CDR3 is 17 residues long. No patient received treatment before thyroid surgery. With MiXCR, TCRdb called clones anew from the PCR reads. The sample carries tens of thousands of clones, 24% recorded once. The V and J genes are TRBV4-2 and TRBJ1-2; 7 bases line up with TRBD1. Sequencing used tumor tissue. This receptor was identified in a female donor with papillary thyroid cancer or a benign thyroid nodule (not recorded which). Some clones in this sample may be carry-over from other donors' samples. This CDR3 reads CASSQVDLSKGALGYTF. DNA of the CDR3: TGTGCCAGCAGCCAAGTAGATTTGAGTAAGGGGGCGCTCGGCTACACCTTC.